This is a list of T cell receptor beta chains from one sample in a study of human T cells and chemical hapten exposure. From the RACE reads, TCRdb called clonotypes with MiXCR, one entry per CDR3 protein. The data hold approximately 70,000 distinct CDR3 sequences, with approximately 9.4% observed a single time. Sequenced here: whole blood, sampled in connection with sensitization to the hapten diphenylcyclopropenone (DPC). The receptor set was obtained from a woman aged 40 to 50 with alopecia areata. Some clones in this sample may be carry-over from other donors' samples. CDR3s include the opening cysteine and the closing phenylalanine or tryptophan. D genes are given only for firm matches. The listing skips clone size in some rows; elsewhere it reads once, few, many or a size class.

v_call	clone_size	j_call	d_call	cdr3_nt	cdr3_aa
TRBV19	many	TRBJ1-5	.	TGTGCCAGCAGGGATGACCGCAATCAGCCCCAGCATTTT	CASRDDRNQPQHF
TRBV7-2	.	TRBJ2-5	TRBD2	TGTGCCAGCAGCTTAGGGATTAGCGGGGGGTTCCAAGAGACCCAGTACTTC	CASSLGISGGFQETQYF
TRBV29-1	few	TRBJ1-2	TRBD1	TGCAGCGTATGGGGACAGGACGATGGCTACACCTTC	CSVWGQDDGYTF
TRBV20-1	many	TRBJ1-4	.	TGCAGTGCCCCGAAGGACATAGGGGCGGGGAAACTGTTTTTT	CSAPKDIGAGKLFF
TRBV5-6	many	TRBJ2-7	TRBD2	TGTGCCAGCAGCCACCAGGAAGCGGGGGAACCCTACGAGCAGTACTTC	CASSHQEAGEPYEQYF
TRBV6-2/TRBV6-3	.	TRBJ2-1	.	TGTGCCAGCAGTTTGATATTGCGGGGCGACAATGAGCAGTTCTTC	CASSLILRGDNEQFF
TRBV3-1	many	TRBJ1-5	.	TGTGCCAGCAGCCAAGATCGAGAGACGCGGGTAGAGCCCCAGCATTTT	CASSQDRETRVEPQHF
TRBV6-5	.	TRBJ1-4	.	TGTGCATCGTTCCCAACTAATGAAAAACTGTTTTTT	CASFPTNEKLFF
TRBV11-2	.	TRBJ2-3	.	TGTGCCAGCAGCCTAGGGGCTGACCAAAGCACAGATACGCAGTATTTT	CASSLGADQSTDTQYF
TRBV3-1	many	TRBJ2-3	.	TGTGCCAGCAGCGAGGCGGATACGCAGTATTTT	CASSEADTQYF